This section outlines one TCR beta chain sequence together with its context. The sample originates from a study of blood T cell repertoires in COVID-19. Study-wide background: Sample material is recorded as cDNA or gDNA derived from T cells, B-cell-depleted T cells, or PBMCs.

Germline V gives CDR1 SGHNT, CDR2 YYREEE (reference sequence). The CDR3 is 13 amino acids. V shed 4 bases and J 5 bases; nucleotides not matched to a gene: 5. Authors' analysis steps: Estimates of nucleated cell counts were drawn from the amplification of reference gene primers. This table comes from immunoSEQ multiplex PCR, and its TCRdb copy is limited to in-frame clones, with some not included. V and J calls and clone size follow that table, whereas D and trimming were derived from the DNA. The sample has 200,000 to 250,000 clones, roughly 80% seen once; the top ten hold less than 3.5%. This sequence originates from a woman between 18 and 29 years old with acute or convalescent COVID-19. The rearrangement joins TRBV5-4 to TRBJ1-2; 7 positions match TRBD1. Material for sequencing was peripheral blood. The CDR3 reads CASSAGTDYGYTF. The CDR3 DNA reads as TGTGCCAGCAGCGCCGGGACAGATTATGGCTACACCTTC.